The 14 T cell receptor beta chains reported below all come from one sample, sequenced in a study of blood T cell repertoires in COVID-19. The data were produced by immunoSEQ multiplex PCR, yet TCRdb's version contains in-frame clones alone and is incomplete. The sample lists 70,000 to 85,000 clones, 82% seen once, with 8.5% to 12% in the top ten. Sequenced material: peripheral blood. The receptors were gathered from a man in his sixties with acute or convalescent COVID-19.

This rearrangement joins TRBV4-3 to TRBJ1-1; possible D gene TRBD1, 6 bases. The V end was cut by 0 bases, the J end by 7 bases, with 12 bases between. Germline V gives CDR1 LGHNA, CDR2 YSLEER. This CDR3 has 14 residues. The CDR3 loop is CASSQDGVGGEAFF. CDR3 sequence (DNA): TGCGCCAGCAGCCAAGATGGGGTAGGGGGTGAAGCTTTCTTT.

The chain joins TRBV24-1 to TRBJ2-3, with 14 bases fitting TRBD2. Germline assignment: CDR1 KGHDR and CDR2 SFDVKD. The CDR3 totals 14 residues. Losses at the gene ends were 5 bases for V and 10 bases for J; bases not matched to a gene: 4. CDR3 residues: CATSAMTSGRAQYF. In DNA, the CDR3 is TGTGCCACCAGTGCCATGACTAGCGGGAGGGCGCAGTATTTT.

The chain carries TRBV10-3 and TRBJ2-7, with 9 bases that match TRBD1. CDR3 length equals 14 residues. Looked up from germline, CDR1 is ENHRY and CDR2 is SYGVKD. V trimming: 4 bases; J trimming: 4 bases; junction bases outside the gene matches: 5. The CDR3 nucleotides are TGTGCCATCAGTGTGGGACAGGGACCGTACGAGCAGTACTTC. Translating gives CAISVGQGPYEQYF.

The chain joins TRBV5-1 to TRBJ1-6; unclear D gene. V lost 4 bases to trimming and J lost 10 bases, with 18 bases between them. Per germline, CDR1 SGHRS and CDR2 YFSETQ. The CDR3 is made up of 15 amino acids. CDR3 in DNA: TGCGCCAGCAGCCCGGTAGCGGGCACGGAGTCACCCCTCCACTTT. Protein sequence: CASSPVAGTESPLHF.

The gene calls are TRBV10-1 and TRBJ1-1; D uncertain. The CDR3 has 13 residues. Germline V gene data show CDR1 as WNHNN and CDR2 as SYGVQD (reference sequence). Between the trimmed V and J ends, which lost 3 bases and 1 base, there was a span of 6 bases. The CDR3 is CASSDGENTEAFF. The CDR3 bases are TGCGCCAGCAGTGACGGGGAGAACACTGAAGCTTTCTTT.

The chain employs TRBV5-1 and TRBJ2-3, with 12 bases lining up with TRBD2. Germline trimming cut 0 bases from V and 2 bases from J; bases unmatched to any gene: 7. Per germline, CDR1 SGHRS and CDR2 YFSETQ. The CDR3 extends over 18 amino acids. The CDR3 DNA follows: TGCGCCAGCAGCTTGGCCGGTGGACTAGCGGGGACCACAGATACGCAGTATTTT. Amino acid sequence: CASSLAGGLAGTTDTQYF.

The chain uses TRBV7-2 and TRBJ2-7; D is perhaps TRBD2 (6 bases). Germline CDR1 reads SGHTA; CDR2 reads FQGNSA. This CDR3 has 14 residues. V lost 5 bases, J lost 3 bases, and 14 bases lay in between. CDR3 bases: TGTGCCAGCAGCCCACTAGCAGGCCGCTACGAGCAGTACTTC. It codes for CASSPLAGRYEQYF. Combining the CDR3 with reference TRBV7-2 and TRBJ2-7 gives the whole variable domain GAGVSQSPSNKVTEKGKDVELRCDPISGHTALYWYRQSLGQGLEFLIYFQGNSAPDKSGLPSDRFSAERTGGSVSTLTIQRTQQEDSAVYLCASSPLAGRYEQYFGPGTRLTVT.

CDR3 DNA sequence: TGCAGCGTTGAAAGCACGAAGGAGTCCTACGAGCAGTACTTC. This sequence encodes CSVESTKESYEQYF. This chain uses TRBV29-1 with TRBJ2-7; D gene ambiguous. Germline loops: CDR1 SQVTM, CDR2 ANQGSEA. The V and J ends lost 2 bases and 1 base respectively, with 12 bases between them. This CDR3 is built from 14 residues.

V is TRBV20-1 and J is TRBJ1-2, with unresolved D. V was pared by 3 bases and J by 4 bases, with 12 bases between. Germline V lookup: CDR1 DFQATT, CDR2 SNEGSKA (reference sequence). The CDR3 loop spans 13 amino acids. Here the CDR3 DNA reads TGCAGTGCTAGTGGGCAGACACTCTATGGCTACACCTTC. Protein product: CSASGQTLYGYTF.

This rearrangement joins TRBV12-3 or TRBV12-4 to TRBJ1-2; 7 bases fit TRBD1. The length of the CDR3 is 13 residues. The V gene end was trimmed by 4 bases and the J gene end by 5 bases; junction bases not matched to a gene: 4. The CDR3 sequence: CASSYGTVYGYTF. The CDR3 region has the DNA TGTGCCAGCAGTTACGGGACAGTATATGGCTACACCTTC.

This rearrangement joins TRBV7-2 to TRBJ1-5; no clear D. Germline V gives CDR1 SGHTA, CDR2 FQGNSA. Trimming cost V 2 bases and J 5 bases, with 7 bases left between them. The CDR3 runs to 13 residues. CDR3: CASSLQEYQPQHF. Written as DNA, the CDR3 is TGTGCCAGCAGCTTACAGGAATATCAGCCCCAGCATTTT.

In its sample, this clone was seen a few times. This rearrangement joins TRBV19 to TRBJ2-4; 7 bases are shared with TRBD1. The germline V gene encodes CDR1 LNHDA and CDR2 SQIVND (reference sequence). The CDR3 has 16 residues. The trim removed 5 bases at V and 3 bases at J, leaving 10 bases unmatched. The CDR3 DNA follows: TGTGCCAGTAGTCGACAGGGTTCTTTTGGCAAAAACATTCAGTACTTC. It codes for CASSRQGSFGKNIQYF.

V and J are TRBV7-8 and TRBJ1-5; the D is unclear. This CDR3 spans 15 amino acids. Germline loops: CDR1 SGHVS, CDR2 FQNEAQ. Trimming took 5 bases from V and 3 from J, leaving 14 bases between them. The CDR3 region is CASSQEAAFNQPQHF. The CDR3 DNA follows: TGTGCCAGCAGCCAAGAAGCGGCGTTCAATCAGCCCCAGCATTTT.

This clone was counted a single time. The CDR3 region is CASSLKYGQGTGEELFF. As DNA, the CDR3 is TGTGCCAGCAGCTTAAAATACGGACAGGGGACAGGGGAGGAGCTGTTTTTT. The genes are TRBV11-3 and TRBJ2-2; 10 nucleotides align to TRBD1. The CDR3 totals 17 residues. Germline assignment: CDR1 SGHNT and CDR2 YENEEA. V was pared by 2 bases and J by 10 bases, with 13 bases of the junction left unmatched.